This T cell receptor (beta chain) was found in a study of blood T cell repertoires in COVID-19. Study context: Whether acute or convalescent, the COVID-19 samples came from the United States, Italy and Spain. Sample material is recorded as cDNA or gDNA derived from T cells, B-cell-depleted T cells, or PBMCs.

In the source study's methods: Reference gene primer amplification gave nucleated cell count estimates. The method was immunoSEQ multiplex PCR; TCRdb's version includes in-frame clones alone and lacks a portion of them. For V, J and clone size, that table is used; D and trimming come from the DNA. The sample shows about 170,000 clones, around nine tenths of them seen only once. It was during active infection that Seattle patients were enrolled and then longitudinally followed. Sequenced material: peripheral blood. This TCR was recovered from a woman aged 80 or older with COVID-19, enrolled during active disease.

CDR3 DNA sequence: TGTGCCACCAGCAGATATCTACAGCCAGGGGAAAAACTGTTTTTT. Encoded protein: CATSRYLQPGEKLFF. The chain combines TRBV15 with TRBJ1-4; D perhaps matches TRBD1 (5 bases). Germline V CDR1 and CDR2: LNHNV, YYDKDF (reference sequence). V lost 2 bases, J lost 8 bases, and 15 bases lay in between. This CDR3 contains 15 residues.